This T cell receptor beta chain was recovered during a study of blood T cell repertoires in COVID-19. About the research overall: The study drew acute and convalescent COVID-19 samples from the United States, Italy and Spain. Sources were T cells, B-cell-depleted T cells, or PBMCs; the material itself was cDNA or gDNA.

Assay used: immunoSEQ multiplex PCR; TCRdb lists only in-frame clones, some missing. Seen here are some 130,000 clones, roughly 90% observed once, and the top ten hold more than 3.5%. This clone was counted only a few times. Patients of the Seattle cohort, enrolled during active infection, were followed longitudinally. The CDR3 has 15 residues. The J segment lost 6 bases and the V segment lost 7 bases, leaving 8 bases of the junction unmatched. Germline loops: CDR1 MNHNY, CDR2 SVGAGI (reference sequence). V gene TRBV6-6 combines with J gene TRBJ2-2, with TRBD1 identical over 10 bases. This clonotype was obtained from a man aged 55 to 70 with COVID-19, enrolled during active disease. Material: peripheral blood. The chain's CDR3 is CASTVKGQGSGELFF. Here the CDR3 DNA reads TGTGCCAGCACCGTAAAGGGACAGGGGTCCGGGGAGCTGTTTTTT.